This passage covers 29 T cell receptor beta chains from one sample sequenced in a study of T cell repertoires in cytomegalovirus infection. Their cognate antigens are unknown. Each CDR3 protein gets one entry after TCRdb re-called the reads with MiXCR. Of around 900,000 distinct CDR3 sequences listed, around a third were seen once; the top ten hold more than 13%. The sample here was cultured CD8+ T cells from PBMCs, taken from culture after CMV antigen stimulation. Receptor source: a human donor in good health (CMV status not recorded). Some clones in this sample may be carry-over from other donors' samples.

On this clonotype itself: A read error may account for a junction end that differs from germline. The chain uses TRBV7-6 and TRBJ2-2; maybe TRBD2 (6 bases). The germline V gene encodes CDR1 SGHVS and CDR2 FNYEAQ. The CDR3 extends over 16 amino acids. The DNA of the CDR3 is TGTGCTAGCAGCTTAGGAGGGGTACGAGGCGTCGGGGAGCTGTTTTTT. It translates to CASSLGGVRGVGELFF.

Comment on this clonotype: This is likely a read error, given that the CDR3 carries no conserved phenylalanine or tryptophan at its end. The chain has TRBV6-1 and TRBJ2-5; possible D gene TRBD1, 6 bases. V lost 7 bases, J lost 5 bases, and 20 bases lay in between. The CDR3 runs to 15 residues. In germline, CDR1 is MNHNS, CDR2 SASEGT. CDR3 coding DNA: TGTGCCAGCACCCCCTTTTGGGGGCTTGGGGAGACCCAGTACTTA. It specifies CASTPFWGLGETQYL.

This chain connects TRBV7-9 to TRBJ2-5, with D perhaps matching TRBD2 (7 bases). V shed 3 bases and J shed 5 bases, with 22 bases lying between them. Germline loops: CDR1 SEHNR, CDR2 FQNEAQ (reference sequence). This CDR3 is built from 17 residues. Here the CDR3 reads CASSLNFNLGGQETQYF. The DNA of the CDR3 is TGTGCCAGCAGCTTGAATTTTAATTTGGGGGGGCAGGAGACCCAGTACTTC.

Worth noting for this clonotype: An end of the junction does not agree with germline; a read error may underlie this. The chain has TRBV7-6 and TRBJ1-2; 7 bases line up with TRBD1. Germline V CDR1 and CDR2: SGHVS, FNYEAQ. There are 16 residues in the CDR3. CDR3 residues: CVSSFGDREKSYGYTF. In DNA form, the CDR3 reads TGTGTCAGCAGCTTTGGGGACAGAGAGAAAAGCTATGGCTACACCTTC.

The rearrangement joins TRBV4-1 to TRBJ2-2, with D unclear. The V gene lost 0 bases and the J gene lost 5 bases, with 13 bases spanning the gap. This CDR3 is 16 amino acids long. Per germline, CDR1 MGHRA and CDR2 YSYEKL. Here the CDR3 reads CASSQDRAPGTGELFF. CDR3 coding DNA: TGCGCCAGCAGCCAAGACCGGGCCCCCGGGACCGGGGAGCTGTTTTTT.

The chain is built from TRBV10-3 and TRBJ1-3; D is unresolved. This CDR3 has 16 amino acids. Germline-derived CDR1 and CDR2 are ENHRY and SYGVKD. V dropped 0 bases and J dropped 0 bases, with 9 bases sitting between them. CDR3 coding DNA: TGTGCCATCAGTGAGTCGATAACAGACTCTGGAAACACCATATATTTT. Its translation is CAISESITDSGNTIYF.

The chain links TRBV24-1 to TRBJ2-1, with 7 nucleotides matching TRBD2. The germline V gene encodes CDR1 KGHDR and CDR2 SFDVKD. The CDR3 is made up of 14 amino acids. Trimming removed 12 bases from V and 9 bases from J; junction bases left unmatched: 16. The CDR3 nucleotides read TGTGCCGCCTCCCTAGCGGACGGGCGGAGTGAGCAGTTCTTC. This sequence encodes CAASLADGRSEQFF.

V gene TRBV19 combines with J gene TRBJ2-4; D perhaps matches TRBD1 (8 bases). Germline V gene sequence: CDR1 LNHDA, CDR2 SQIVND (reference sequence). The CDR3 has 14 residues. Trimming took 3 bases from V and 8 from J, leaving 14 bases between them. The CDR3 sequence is CASSILTGGDIQYF. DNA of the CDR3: TGTGCCAGTAGTATTTTAACAGGGGGGGACATTCAGTACTTC.

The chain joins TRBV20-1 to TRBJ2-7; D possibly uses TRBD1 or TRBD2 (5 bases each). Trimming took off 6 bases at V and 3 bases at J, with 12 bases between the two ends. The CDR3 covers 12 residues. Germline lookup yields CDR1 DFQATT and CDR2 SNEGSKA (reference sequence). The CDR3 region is CSAQTDYYEQYF. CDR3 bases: TGCAGTGCCCAGACAGACTACTACGAGCAGTACTTC.

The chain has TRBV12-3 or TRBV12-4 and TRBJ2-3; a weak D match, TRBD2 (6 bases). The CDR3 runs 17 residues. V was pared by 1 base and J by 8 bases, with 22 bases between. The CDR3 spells CASSLEITCGDSGTQYF. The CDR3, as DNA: TGTGCCAGCAGTTTAGAAATTACTTGCGGGGATTCCGGTACGCAGTATTTT.

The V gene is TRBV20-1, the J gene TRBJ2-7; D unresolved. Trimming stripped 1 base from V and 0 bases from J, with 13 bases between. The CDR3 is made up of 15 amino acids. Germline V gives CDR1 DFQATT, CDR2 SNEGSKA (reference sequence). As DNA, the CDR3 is TGCAGTGCTAGAGGGGTTAACTCCTACTCCTACGAGCAGTACTTC. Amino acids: CSARGVNSYSYEQYF.

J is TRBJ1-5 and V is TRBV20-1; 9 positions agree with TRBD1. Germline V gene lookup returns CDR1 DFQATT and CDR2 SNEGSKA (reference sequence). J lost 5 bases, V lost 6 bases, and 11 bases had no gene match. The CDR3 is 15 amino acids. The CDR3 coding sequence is TGCAGTGCCGAGGCGAGGACAGGGGTTCATCAGCCCCAGCATTTT. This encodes CSAEARTGVHQPQHF.

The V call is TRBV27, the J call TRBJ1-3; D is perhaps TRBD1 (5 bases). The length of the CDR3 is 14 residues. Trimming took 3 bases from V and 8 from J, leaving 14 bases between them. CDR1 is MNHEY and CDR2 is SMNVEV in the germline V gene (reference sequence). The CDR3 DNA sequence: TGTGCCAGCAGTTTGTCGACCCGAGGGGACACCATATATTTT. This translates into CASSLSTRGDTIYF.

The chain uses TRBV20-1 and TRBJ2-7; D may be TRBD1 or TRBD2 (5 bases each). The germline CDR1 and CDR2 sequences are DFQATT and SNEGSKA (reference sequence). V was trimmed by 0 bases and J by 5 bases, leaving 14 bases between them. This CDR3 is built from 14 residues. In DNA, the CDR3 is TGCAGTGCTAGAGATCTCGAGGGGCTAGACGAGCAGTACGTC. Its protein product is CSARDLEGLDEQYV.

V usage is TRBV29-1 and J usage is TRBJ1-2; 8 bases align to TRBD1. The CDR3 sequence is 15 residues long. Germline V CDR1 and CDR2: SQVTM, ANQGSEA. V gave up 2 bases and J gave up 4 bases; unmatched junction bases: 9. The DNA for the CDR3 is TGCAGCGTTGAATCGACAGGGGATCCGGGCTATGGCTACACCTTC. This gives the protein CSVESTGDPGYGYTF.

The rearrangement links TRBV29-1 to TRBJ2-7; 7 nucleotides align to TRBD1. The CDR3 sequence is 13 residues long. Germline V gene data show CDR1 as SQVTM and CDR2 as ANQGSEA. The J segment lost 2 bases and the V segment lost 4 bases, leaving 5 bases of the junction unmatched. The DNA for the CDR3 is TGCAGCGTTGCCGGGACAGAGACCTACGAGCAGTACTTC. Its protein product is CSVAGTETYEQYF.

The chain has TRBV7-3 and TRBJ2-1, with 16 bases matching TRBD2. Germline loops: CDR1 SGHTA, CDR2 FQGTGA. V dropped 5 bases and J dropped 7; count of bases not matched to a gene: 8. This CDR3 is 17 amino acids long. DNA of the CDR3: TGTGCCAGCAGCACGGGGACTAGCGGGGGGGCTAGGAATGAGCAGTTCTTC. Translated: CASSTGTSGGARNEQFF.

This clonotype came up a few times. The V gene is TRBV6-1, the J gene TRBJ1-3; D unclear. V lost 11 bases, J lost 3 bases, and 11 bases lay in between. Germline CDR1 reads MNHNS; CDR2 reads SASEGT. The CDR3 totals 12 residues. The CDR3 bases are TGTGCCGCGGGAGACGGTGGAAACACCATATATTTT. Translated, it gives CAAGDGGNTIYF.

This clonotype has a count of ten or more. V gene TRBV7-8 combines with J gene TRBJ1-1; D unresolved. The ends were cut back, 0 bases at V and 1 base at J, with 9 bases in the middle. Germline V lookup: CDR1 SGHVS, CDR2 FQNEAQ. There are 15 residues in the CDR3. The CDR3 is CASSLANGSNTEAFF. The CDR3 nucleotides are TGTGCCAGCAGCTTAGCCAACGGATCGAACACTGAAGCTTTCTTT.

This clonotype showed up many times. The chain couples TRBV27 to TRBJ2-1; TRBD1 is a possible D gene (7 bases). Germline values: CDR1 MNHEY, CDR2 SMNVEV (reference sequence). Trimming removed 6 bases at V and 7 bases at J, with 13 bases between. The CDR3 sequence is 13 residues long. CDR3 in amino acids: CASSSGGPNEQFF. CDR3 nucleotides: TGTGCCAGCAGCTCAGGGGGGCCTAATGAGCAGTTCTTC.

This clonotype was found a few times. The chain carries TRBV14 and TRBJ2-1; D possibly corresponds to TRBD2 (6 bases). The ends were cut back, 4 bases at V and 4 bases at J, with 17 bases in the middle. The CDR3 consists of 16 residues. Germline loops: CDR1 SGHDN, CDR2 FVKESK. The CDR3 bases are TGTGCCAGCAGCCTGGGGGTTAGCGGTGCTTACAATGAGCAGTTCTTC. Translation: CASSLGVSGAYNEQFF.

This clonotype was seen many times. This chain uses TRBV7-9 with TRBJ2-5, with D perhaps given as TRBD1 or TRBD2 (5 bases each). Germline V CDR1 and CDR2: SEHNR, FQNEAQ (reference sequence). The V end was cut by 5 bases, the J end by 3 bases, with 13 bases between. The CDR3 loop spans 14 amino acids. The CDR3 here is CASSQFRDEETQYF. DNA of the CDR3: TGTGCCAGCAGCCAGTTCAGGGACGAAGAGACCCAGTACTTC. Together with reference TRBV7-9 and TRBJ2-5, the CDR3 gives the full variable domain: DTGVSQNPRHKITKRGQNVTFRCDPISEHNRLYWYRQTLGQGPEFLTYFQNEAQLEKSRLLSDRFSAERPKGSFSTLEIQRTEQGDSAMYLCASSQFRDEETQYFGPGTRLLVL.

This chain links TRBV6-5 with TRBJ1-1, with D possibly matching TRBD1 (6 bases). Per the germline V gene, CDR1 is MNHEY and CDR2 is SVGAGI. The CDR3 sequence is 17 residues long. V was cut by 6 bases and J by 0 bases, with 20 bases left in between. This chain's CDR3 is CASRRRETGLLNTEAFF. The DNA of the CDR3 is TGTGCCAGCAGGAGACGAGAGACAGGCCTATTGAACACTGAAGCTTTCTTT.

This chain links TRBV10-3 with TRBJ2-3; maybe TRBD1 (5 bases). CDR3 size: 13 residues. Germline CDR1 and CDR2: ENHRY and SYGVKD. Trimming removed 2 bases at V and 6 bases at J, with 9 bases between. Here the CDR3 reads CAISEQGPDTQYF. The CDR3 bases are TGTGCCATCAGTGAGCAGGGCCCCGATACGCAGTATTTT.

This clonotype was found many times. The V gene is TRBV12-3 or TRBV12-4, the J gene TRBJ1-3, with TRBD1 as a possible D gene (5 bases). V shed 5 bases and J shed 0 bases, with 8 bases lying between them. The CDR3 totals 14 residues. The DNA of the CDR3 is TGTGCCAGCAGTGCCGGGGGCTCTGGAAACACCATATATTTT. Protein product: CASSAGGSGNTIYF.

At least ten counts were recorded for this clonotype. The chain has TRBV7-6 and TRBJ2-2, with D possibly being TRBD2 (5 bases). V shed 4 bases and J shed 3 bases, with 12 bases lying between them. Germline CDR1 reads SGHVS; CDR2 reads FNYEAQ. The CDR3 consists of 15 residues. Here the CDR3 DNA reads TGTGCCAGCAGCTCTTACCCCGGGGACACCGGGGAGCTGTTTTTT. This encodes CASSSYPGDTGELFF.

The CDR3 DNA follows: TGTGCCAGCAGTGAAGGACTATGGATCGGCTATGGCTACACCTTC. It specifies CASSEGLWIGYGYTF. The chain is built from TRBV6-1 and TRBJ1-2; D ambiguous. The CDR3 length is 15 residues. Trimming took 1 base from V and 4 from J, leaving 13 bases between them. The germline gives CDR1 MNHNS, CDR2 SASEGT.

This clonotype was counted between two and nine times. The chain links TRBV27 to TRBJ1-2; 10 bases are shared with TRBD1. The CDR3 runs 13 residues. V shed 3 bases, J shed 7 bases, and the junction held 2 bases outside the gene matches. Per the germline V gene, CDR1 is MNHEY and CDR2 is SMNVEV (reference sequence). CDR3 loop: CASSFGTGAGYTF. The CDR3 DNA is TGTGCCAGCAGTTTTGGGACAGGGGCTGGCTACACCTTC.

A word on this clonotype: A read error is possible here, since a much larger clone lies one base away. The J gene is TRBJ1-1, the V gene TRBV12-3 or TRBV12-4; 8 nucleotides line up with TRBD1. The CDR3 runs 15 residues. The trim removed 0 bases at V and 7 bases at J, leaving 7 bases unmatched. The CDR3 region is CASSLAPGGVGEAFF. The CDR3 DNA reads TGTGCCAGCAGTTTAGCACCAGGGGGCGTGGGTGAAGCTTTCTTT.